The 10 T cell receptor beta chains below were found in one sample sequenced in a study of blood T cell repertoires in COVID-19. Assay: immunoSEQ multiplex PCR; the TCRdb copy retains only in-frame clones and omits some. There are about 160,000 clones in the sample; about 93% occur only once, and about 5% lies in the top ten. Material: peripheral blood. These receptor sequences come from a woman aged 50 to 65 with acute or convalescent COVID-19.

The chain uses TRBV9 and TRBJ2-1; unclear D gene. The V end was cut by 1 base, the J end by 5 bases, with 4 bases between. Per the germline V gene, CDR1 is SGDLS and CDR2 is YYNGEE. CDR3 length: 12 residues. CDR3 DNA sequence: TGTGCCAGCAGCGTACTTGACAATGAGCAGTTCTTC. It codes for CASSVLDNEQFF.

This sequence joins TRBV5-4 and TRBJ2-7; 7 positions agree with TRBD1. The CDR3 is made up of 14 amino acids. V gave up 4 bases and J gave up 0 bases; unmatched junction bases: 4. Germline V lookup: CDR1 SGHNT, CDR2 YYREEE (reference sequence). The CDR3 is CASSTGVISYEQYF. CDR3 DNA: TGTGCCAGCAGCACAGGGGTAATCTCCTACGAGCAGTACTTC.

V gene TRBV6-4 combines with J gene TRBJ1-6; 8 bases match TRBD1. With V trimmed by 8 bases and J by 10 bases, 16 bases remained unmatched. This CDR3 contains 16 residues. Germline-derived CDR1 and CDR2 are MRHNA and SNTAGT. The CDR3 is CASLRVGQGARSPLHF. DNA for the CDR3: TGTGCCAGCTTAAGGGTAGGGCAGGGGGCGAGGTCACCCCTCCACTTT.

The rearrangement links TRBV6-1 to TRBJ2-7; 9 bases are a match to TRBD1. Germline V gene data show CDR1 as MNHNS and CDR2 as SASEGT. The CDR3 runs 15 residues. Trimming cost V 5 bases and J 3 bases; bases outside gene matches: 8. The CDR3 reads CASSSQGAQDYEQYF. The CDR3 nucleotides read TGTGCCAGCAGTTCACAGGGGGCCCAAGACTACGAGCAGTACTTC.

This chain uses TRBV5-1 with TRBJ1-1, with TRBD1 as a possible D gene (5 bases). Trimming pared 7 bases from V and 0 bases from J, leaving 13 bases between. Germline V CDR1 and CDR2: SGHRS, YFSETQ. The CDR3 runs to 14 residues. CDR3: CASHGGSLNTEAFF. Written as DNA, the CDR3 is TGCGCCAGCCACGGGGGGTCCCTGAACACTGAAGCTTTCTTT.

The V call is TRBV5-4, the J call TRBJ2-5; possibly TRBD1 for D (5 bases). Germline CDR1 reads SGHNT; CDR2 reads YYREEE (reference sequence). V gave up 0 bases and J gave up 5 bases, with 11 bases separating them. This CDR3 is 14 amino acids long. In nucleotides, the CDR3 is TGTGCCAGCAGCTTGGAGACATCAGGGGAGACCCAGTACTTC. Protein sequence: CASSLETSGETQYF.

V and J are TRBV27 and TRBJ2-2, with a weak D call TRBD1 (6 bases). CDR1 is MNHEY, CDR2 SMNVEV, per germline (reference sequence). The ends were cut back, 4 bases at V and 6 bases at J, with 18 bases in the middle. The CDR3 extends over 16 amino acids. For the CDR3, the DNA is TGTGCCAGCAGTTCCTGGTTACAGGGTCTCGCCGGGGAGCTGTTTTTT. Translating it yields CASSSWLQGLAGELFF.

The CDR3 sequence: CASSLTGVGYGYTF. CDR3 in DNA: TGTGCCAGCAGCCTGACAGGGGTTGGGTATGGCTACACCTTC. V gene TRBV7-8 combines with J gene TRBJ1-2; 8 bases agree with TRBD1. Germline assignment: CDR1 SGHVS and CDR2 FQNEAQ. This CDR3 has 14 amino acids. Trimming removed 5 bases from V and 5 bases from J; junction bases left unmatched: 7.

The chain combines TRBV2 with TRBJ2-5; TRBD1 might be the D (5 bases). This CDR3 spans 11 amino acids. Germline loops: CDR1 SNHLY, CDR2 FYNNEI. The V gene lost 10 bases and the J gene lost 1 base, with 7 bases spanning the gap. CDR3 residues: CAITGQETQYF. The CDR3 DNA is TGTGCCATCACAGGCCAAGAGACCCAGTACTTC.

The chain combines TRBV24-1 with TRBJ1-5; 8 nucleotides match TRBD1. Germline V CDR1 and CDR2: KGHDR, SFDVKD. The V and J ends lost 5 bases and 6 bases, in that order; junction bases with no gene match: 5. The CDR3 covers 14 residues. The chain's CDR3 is CATSAGQGGQPQHF. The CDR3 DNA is TGTGCCACCAGTGCTGGACAGGGCGGTCAGCCCCAGCATTTT.